The 2 T cell receptor beta chains given below trace back to one sample, sequenced in a study of blood T cell repertoires in COVID-19. Clones were sequenced by immunoSEQ multiplex PCR, and TCRdb holds only the in-frame ones, with some missing. The table records 200,000 or so clones, about 80% of them present only once. Material: PBMCs or T cells enriched from blood (not recorded which). The source of these receptors is a man aged 60-69 years who had recovered from COVID-19.

The CDR3 bases are TGTGCCAGTCAAGGGACTAGACACTACTACGAGCAGTACTTC. It specifies CASQGTRHYYEQYF. This rearrangement joins TRBV2 to TRBJ2-7; 8 nucleotides agree with TRBD2. V dropped 9 bases and J dropped 3; count of bases not matched to a gene: 10. The germline V gene encodes CDR1 SNHLY and CDR2 FYNNEI. The CDR3 runs 14 residues.

This rearrangement joins TRBV4-1 to TRBJ1-3; 8 bases are shared with TRBD1. The CDR3 extends over 15 amino acids. Germline V gives CDR1 MGHRA, CDR2 YSYEKL. V dropped 0 bases and J dropped 7; count of bases not matched to a gene: 5. The chain's CDR3 is CASSQDGQGANTIYF. The CDR3 DNA sequence: TGCGCCAGCAGCCAAGACGGGCAGGGGGCTAACACCATATATTTT.